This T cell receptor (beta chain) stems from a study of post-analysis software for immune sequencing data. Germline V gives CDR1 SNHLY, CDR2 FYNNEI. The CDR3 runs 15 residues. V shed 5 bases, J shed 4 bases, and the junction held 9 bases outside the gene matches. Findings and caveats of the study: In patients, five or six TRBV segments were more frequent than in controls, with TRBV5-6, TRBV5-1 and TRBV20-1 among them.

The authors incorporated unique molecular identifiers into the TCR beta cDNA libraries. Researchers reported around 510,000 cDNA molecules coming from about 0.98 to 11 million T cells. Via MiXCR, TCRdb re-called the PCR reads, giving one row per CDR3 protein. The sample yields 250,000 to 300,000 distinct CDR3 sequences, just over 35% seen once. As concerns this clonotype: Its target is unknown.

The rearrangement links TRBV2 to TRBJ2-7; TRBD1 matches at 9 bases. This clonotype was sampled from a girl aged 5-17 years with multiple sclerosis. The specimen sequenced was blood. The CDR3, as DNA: TGTGCCAGCAGTAAGACAGGGGGATTGCGGTACGAGCAGTACTTC. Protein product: CASSKTGGLRYEQYF.